The clone carrying this T cell receptor (beta chain) was counted ten times or more. The data were obtained in a study of spatial heterogeneity in lung cancer. Time point: sample taken at primary tumor resection. The sequenced material consisted of unsorted whole RNA from tumor, nontumor lung or frozen PBMC. A single record per CDR3 protein comes from TCRdb applying MiXCR to the 5' RACE reads. The sample includes about 39,000 distinct CDR3 sequences, under 4% of them seen just once. The CDR3 spans 12 residues. The germline gives CDR1 SNHLY, CDR2 FYNNEI. Trimming removed 4 bases at V and 6 bases at J, with 7 bases between.

This clonotype was obtained from a male donor with early-stage non-small cell lung cancer. The chain uses TRBV2 and TRBJ2-1, with D unclear. The sample was normal lung tissue next to the tumor, taken at surgery. The CDR3 loop reads CASSVLGNEQFF. CDR3 nucleotide sequence: TGTGCCAGCAGTGTACTGGGCAATGAGCAGTTCTTC.